A selection of T cell receptor beta chains follows, all from one sample in a study of CD8 T cells in ankylosing spondylitis. TCRdb ran MiXCR on the 5' RACE reads and lists one entry per CDR3 protein. Here the sample spans approximately 190,000 distinct CDR3 sequences, 10% to 15% being singletons. The source material was blood, either unsorted or a sorted T cell fraction (not recorded which). These receptors all stem from a female donor with ankylosing spondylitis or in good health (not recorded which). The CDR3 runs from the conserved cysteine through the conserved F or W. Only some rows state a clone size, as once, few, many or a class for expanded clones.

v_call: TRBV4-2; clone_size: many; cdr3_aa: CASSQGSPESTDTQYF
v_call: TRBV4-3; clone_size: .; cdr3_aa: CASSQDPTSGSGEQYF
v_call: TRBV6-5; clone_size: many; cdr3_aa: CASSYSGQGTHEQFF
v_call: TRBV20-1; clone_size: many; cdr3_aa: CSASGSYEQYF
v_call: TRBV7-9; clone_size: .; cdr3_aa: CASPPGVANNEQFF
v_call: TRBV18; clone_size: many; cdr3_aa: CASSPKAPGQGSGNTIYF
v_call: TRBV20-1; clone_size: many; cdr3_aa: CSASPWGAGMNTEAFF
v_call: TRBV19; clone_size: many; cdr3_aa: CASSPRQGNSPLHF
v_call: TRBV11-1; clone_size: many; cdr3_aa: CASTGTGSSPLHF
v_call: TRBV7-9; clone_size: .; cdr3_aa: CASSSWTGGIEQFF
v_call: TRBV6-4; clone_size: many; cdr3_aa: CASSSPDWLLDEQFF
v_call: TRBV27; clone_size: many; cdr3_aa: CASSSIRQGAYGYTF
v_call: TRBV29-1; clone_size: many; cdr3_aa: CSHTKSLGNEQFF
v_call: TRBV19; clone_size: many; cdr3_aa: CASSIYWKESQHF
v_call: TRBV28; clone_size: many; cdr3_aa: CASSPGLAGQPQHF